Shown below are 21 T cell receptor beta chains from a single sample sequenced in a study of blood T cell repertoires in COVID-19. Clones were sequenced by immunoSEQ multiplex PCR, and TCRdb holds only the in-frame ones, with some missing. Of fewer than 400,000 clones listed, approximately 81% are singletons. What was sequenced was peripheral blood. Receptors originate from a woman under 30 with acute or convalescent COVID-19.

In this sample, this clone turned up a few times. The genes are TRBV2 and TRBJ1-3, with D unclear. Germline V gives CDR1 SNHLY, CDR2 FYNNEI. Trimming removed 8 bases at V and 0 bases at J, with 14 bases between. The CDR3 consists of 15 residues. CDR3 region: CASFLPLSSGNTIYF. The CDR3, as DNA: TGTGCCAGCTTCTTACCTTTGAGCTCTGGAAACACCATATATTTT.

Here the CDR3 DNA reads TGTGCCAGCATACAGGACCCGAACACCGGGGAGCTGTTTTTT. As protein: CASIQDPNTGELFF. The chain carries TRBV9 and TRBJ2-2, with a possible D match to TRBD1 (5 bases). Trimming left V 6 bases short and J 0 bases short, with 9 bases between. From germline, CDR1 is SGDLS and CDR2 YYNGEE. This CDR3 spans 14 amino acids.

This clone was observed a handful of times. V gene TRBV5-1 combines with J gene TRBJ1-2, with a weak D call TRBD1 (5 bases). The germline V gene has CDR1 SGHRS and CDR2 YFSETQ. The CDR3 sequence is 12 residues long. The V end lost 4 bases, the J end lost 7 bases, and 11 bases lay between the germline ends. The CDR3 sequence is CASSRDSSGYTF. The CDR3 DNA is TGCGCCAGCAGCCGGGACTCTAGTGGCTACACCTTC. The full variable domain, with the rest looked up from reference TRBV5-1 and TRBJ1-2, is KAGVTQTPRYLIKTRGQQVTLSCSPISGHRSVSWYQQTPGQGLQFLFEYFSETQRNKGNFPGRFSGRQFSNSRSEMNVSTLELGDSALYLCASSRDSSGYTFGSGTRLTVV.

This CDR3 reads CASRWRGYGYTF. CDR3 sequence (DNA): TGTGCCAGCAGGTGGAGGGGCTATGGCTACACCTTC. The chain joins TRBV2 to TRBJ1-2, with D perhaps matching TRBD1 (5 bases). CDR1 SNHLY and CDR2 FYNNEI come from the germline V gene. The CDR3 length is 12 residues. Trimming shortened V by 6 bases and J by 4 bases, and 9 bases separated the two germline ends.

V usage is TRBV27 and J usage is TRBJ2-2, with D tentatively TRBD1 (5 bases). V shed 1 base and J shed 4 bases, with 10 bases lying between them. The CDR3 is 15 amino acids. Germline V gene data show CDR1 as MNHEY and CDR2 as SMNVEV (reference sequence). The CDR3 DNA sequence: TGTGCCAGCAGTTTATTGGGGCAAGTCACCGGGGAGCTGTTTTTT. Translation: CASSLLGQVTGELFF.

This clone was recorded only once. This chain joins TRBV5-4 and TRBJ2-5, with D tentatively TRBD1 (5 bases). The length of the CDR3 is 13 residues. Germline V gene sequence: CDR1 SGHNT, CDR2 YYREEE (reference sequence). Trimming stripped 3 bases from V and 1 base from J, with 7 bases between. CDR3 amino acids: CASSYQGQETQYF. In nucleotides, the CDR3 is TGTGCCAGCAGCTATCAGGGCCAAGAGACCCAGTACTTC.

The CDR3 region is CASSGGDLYTDTQYF. As DNA, the CDR3 is TGCGCCAGCAGCGGAGGGGACCTCTACACAGATACGCAGTATTTT. The genes are TRBV5-1 and TRBJ2-3, with D perhaps matching TRBD2 (6 bases). Trimming pared 4 bases from V and 2 bases from J, leaving 14 bases between. The CDR3 totals 15 residues. Germline V gives CDR1 SGHRS, CDR2 YFSETQ.

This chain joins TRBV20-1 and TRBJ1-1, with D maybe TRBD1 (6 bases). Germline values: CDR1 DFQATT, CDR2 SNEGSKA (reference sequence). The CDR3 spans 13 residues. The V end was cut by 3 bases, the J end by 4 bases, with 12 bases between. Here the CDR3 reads CSASRGRGTEAFF. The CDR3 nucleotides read TGCAGTGCTAGTCGGGGCAGGGGCACTGAAGCTTTCTTT.

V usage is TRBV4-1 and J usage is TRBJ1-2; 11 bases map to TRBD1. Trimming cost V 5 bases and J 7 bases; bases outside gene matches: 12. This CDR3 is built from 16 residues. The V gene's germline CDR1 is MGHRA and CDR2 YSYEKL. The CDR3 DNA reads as TGCGCCAGCAGCGATATTAGGACAGGGGGCAAAAGTGGCTACACCTTC. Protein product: CASSDIRTGGKSGYTF.

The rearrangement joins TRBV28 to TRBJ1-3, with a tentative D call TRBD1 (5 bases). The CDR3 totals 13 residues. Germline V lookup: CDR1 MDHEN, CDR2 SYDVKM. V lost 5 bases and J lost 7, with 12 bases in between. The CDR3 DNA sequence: TGTGCCAGCAGTCCGCGACAGACGAACACCATATATTTT. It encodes CASSPRQTNTIYF. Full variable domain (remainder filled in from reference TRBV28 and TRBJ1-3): DVKVTQSSRYLVKRTGEKVFLECVQDMDHENMFWYRQDPGLGLRLIYFSYDVKMKEKGDIPEGYSVSREKKERFSLILESASTNQTSMYLCASSPRQTNTIYFGEGSWLTVV.

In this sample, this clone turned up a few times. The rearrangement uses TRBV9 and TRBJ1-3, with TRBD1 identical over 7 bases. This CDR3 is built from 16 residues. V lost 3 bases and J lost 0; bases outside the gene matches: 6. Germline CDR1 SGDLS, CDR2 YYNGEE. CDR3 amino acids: CASSARQGDSGNTIYF. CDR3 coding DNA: TGTGCCAGCAGCGCCCGACAGGGAGACTCTGGAAACACCATATATTTT.

The CDR3 reads CASSPSRDREGNEKLFF. In nucleotides, the CDR3 is TGTGCCAGTAGTCCGTCCCGGGACAGGGAGGGTAATGAAAAACTGTTTTTT. The genes are TRBV19 and TRBJ1-4, with 9 nucleotides matching TRBD1. V lost 5 bases to trimming and J lost 4 bases; unmatched junction nucleotides: 11. The germline gives CDR1 LNHDA, CDR2 SQIVND (reference sequence). There are 17 residues in the CDR3.

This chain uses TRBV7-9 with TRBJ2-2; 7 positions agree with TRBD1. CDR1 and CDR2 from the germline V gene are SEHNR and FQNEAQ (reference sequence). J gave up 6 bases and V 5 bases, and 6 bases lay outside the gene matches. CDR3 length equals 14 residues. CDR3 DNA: TGTGCCAGCAGCCGAGGGACAGATCCCGGGGAGCTGTTTTTT. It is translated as CASSRGTDPGELFF.

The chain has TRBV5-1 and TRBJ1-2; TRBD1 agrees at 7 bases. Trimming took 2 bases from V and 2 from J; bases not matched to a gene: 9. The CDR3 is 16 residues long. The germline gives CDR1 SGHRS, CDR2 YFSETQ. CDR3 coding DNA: TGCGCCAGCAGCTTCTCCGCCGGGACAGCAAACTATGGCTACACCTTC. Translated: CASSFSAGTANYGYTF.

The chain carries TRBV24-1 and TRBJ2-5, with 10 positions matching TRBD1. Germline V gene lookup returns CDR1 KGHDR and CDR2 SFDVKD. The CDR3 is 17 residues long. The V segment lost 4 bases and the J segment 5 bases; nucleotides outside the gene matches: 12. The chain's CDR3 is CATSDRPGQGDRETQYF. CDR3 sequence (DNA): TGTGCCACCAGTGACCGGCCCGGACAGGGGGACCGGGAGACCCAGTACTTC.

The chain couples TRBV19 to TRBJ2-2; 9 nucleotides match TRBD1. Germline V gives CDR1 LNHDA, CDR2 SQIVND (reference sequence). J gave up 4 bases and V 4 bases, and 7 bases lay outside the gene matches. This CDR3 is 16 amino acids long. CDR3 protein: CASSTPGTGFTGELFF. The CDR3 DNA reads TGTGCCAGTAGTACACCCGGGACAGGGTTCACCGGGGAGCTGTTTTTT.

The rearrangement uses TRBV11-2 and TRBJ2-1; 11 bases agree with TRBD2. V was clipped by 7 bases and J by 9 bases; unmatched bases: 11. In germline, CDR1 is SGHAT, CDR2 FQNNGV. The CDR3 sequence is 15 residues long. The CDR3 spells CASKRGTSGGTEQFF. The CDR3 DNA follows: TGTGCCAGCAAGAGGGGGACTAGCGGAGGGACTGAGCAGTTCTTC.

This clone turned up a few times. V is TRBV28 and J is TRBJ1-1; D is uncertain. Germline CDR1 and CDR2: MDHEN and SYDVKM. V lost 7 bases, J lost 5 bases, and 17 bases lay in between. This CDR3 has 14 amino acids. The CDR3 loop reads CASNQEGAITEAFF. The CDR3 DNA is TGTGCCAGCAACCAGGAGGGAGCGATTACTGAAGCTTTCTTT.

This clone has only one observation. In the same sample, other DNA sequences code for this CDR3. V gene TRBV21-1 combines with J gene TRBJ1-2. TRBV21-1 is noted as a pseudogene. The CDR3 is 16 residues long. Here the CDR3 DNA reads TGTGCCAGCAGCAAAGAGAGGTCCAGAGGGTCCTATGGCTACACCTTC. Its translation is CASSKERSRGSYGYTF.

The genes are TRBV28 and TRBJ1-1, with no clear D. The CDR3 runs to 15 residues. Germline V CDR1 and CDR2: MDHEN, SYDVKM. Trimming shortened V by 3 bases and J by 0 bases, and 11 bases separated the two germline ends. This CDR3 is CASSFPTLMNTEAFF. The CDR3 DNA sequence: TGTGCCAGCAGTTTCCCGACATTGATGAACACTGAAGCTTTCTTT.

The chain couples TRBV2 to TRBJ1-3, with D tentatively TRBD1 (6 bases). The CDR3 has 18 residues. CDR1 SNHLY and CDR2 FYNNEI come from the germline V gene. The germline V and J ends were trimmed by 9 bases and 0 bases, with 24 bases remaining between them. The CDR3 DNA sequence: TGTGCCAGACTTGGCGACGGGGACACCGACATCTCTGGAAACACCATATATTTT. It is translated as CARLGDGDTDISGNTIYF.